Listed here is a single TCR beta chain. The antigen it recognizes is unknown. One base away there is no much larger clone; base qualities are not given. The library relied on the immunoSEQ multiplex PCR assay. For the multiplex PCR, a mixture combining 60 forward primers for TCR Vbeta segments and 13 reverse primers for TCR Jbeta segments was used. The CDR3 region of rearranged TCR beta genes was amplified from genomic DNA by a multiplex PCR assay. The Illumina HiSeq System was used to sequence the amplified TCR beta libraries as 87-base-pair reads. In the authors' own workflow: Across the 640 or so repertoires, a later analysis counted some 81 million unique TCR beta chains, roughly 11 million of which were shared by at least two donors. A nearest-neighbor algorithm error-corrected the raw reads and collapsed the reads into unique sequences, merging closely related sequences to remove PCR and sequencing errors. To assign V, D and J gene segments, CDR3 sequences were aligned to IMGT reference sequences. For a sequence to be retained, a match of at least six nucleotides was required to both a V gene segment and a J gene segment. Rearrangements were classified as productive when the CDR3 lacked stop codons and remained in frame with V and J, and all other rearrangements were classified as non-productive. Following IMGT convention, CDR3 was defined as the stretch from the second conserved V-encoded cysteine to the conserved J-encoded phenylalanine. The earlier analysis of about 620 of the donors excluded sequences that lacked an unambiguous match to a single V gene segment. In an earlier analysis of a few hundred of the donors, a V segment was called functional when productive rearrangements were above 56.7%, and segregating when the standard deviation between donors exceeded 5%. To diagnose cytomegalovirus status from the catalog of TCR beta chain sequences, a statistical classification framework was built. A later analysis assigned V and J genes by comparing TCR nucleotide sequences with IMGT/GENE-DB human TR gene sequences. Using the TCRdist pipeline, a later analysis assigned CDR3 sequences along with most-parsimonious VDJ recombination scenarios. In a later analysis, each TCR beta chain was defined by its CDR3 amino acid sequence together with its V-gene family, and reads lacking a unique V-gene family were excluded. As a way to deal with suspected cross-contamination and a sequencing artifact, a later analysis dropped approximately 570 nucleotide sequences that were highly shared and had low generation probability. For each public chain, a later analysis derived a clonal expansion index from normalized ranks of inferred template counts within each repertoire. In a later analysis, generation probabilities were computed with a VDJ recombination model fitted to out-of-frame rearrangements, and the resulting probabilities were checked against IGoR. A later analysis scored TCR-TCR, TCR-HLA and TCR-CMV co-occurrence with hypergeometric tests, applying a repertoire-size bias correction to TCR pairs. A later analysis estimated false discovery rates by permuting HLA or CMV assignments 20 times. In a later analysis, co-occurring TCRs were grouped using DBSCAN, and TCRdist sequence similarity was added for clustering within HLA-allele-positive subsets. Co-occurrence clustering excluded repertoires with fewer than 30,000 or more than 120,000 public chains, plus five with anomalous nucleotide sharing. Here the immuneACCESS table is served through TCRdb, limited to in-frame sequences with V and J called. Missing clones are a known gap in these copies; in checked studies unresolved V genes cover under half, and the rest lacks a known reason. V, J and clone size are those of that table, while D and trimming were read from the DNA. Across this sample there are around 170,000 clones, with 65% to 80% seen only once. The top ten constitute about 2.5% of the sample.

The source of the sample is a study of cytomegalovirus exposure and HLA in healthy donors (dated by TCRdb to between 2016 and 2019). Some background on the complete study: An earlier analysis of 587 of the donors reported 276 Gb of sequence data and approximately 120 million unique TCR beta sequences obtained from about 170 million T cells. The study combined high-throughput TCR immunosequencing, statistical association of individual TCRs with disease status, and machine learning to predict cytomegalovirus infection status. HLA typing covered class I and class II loci at four-digit resolution. The number of donors typed differed by locus, with about 629-630 for A, B, C, DRB1 and DQB1, around 520 for DQA1, nearly 610 for DPA1, and around 450 for DPB1. In the later analysis, no new phenotypic data were used to find candidate immune exposures; instead, reliance was placed on TCR beta sequences and their occurrence across donors. An early release that covered roughly 600 HLA-typed donors contained about 300 gigabases of sequencing data and 70 million to 100 million unique TCR sequences. Because of strong linkage in the cohort, 4 to 6 DR-DQ haplotypes were treated as single units for association and clustering. The study was designed to test whether signatures of past pathogen exposure could be identified by cataloging public T cell receptors. The study used immunosequencing to profile the T cell repertoires of several hundred subjects and linked those repertoires to cytomegalovirus serostatus. Along with the roughly 670-subject first cohort, a separate validation cohort of over a hundred different subjects was used. Alongside the repertoire data, information on donor age, sex, ethnicity and CMV serostatus was compiled. Among about 400 genotyped donors of the cohort, an average of about 220,000 unique TCR beta nucleotide sequences was sequenced per donor, of which approximately 19% were non-productive. The genetic ancestry cluster associated with self-reported Caucasian donors included 80% to 90% of the 300 to 450 genotyped donors. Every repertoire in the discovery cohort had been generated on one and the same sequencing platform. A later analysis re-examined previously published TCR beta repertoires from roughly 720 donors and added high-resolution HLA genotyping to investigate patterns of TCR occurrence. In a later genetic analysis, genome-wide SNP genotypes for about 55% of the roughly 700 donors were used, and that subset was treated as a discovery cohort. An earlier analysis of approximately 580 of the donors used high-throughput TCR beta sequencing to judge whether each TCR beta V gene segment behaved as functional or pseudogenic.

Points the paper makes about the study in general: A later genetic analysis reported fewer N-insertions in productive TCRs among donors in an Asian-associated ancestry cluster than the approximately 700-donor mean. Because counts were too low, about 15 rarely observed V segments, including chromosome 9 orphons, were left out of the earlier analysis of 587 of the donors. When HLA alleles, especially DR and DQ, strongly co-occurred, TCR associations were difficult to assign to individual alleles. Correlated functional status among segregating V segments might reflect linkage disequilibrium, but an unknown experimental factor could not be ruled out. Sequencing depth was assumed to be roughly uniform across donors in the presence/absence analyses, though that assumption may not hold. In both the original and validation cohorts, the classifier was reported to diagnose cytomegalovirus status with high specificity and sensitivity. The authors suggested that the approach could potentially be extended to other disease states and immunological phenotypes. Most CMV-associated TCR beta chains appeared to be HLA-restricted in a later analysis, and the HLA associations seemed to be driven largely by CMV exposure. According to a later analysis, parvovirus B19, influenza, CMV and Epstein-Barr virus appeared linked to several top co-occurrence clusters. Because HLA typing was missing for some donors at each locus, association tests included only the typed subset. An earlier analysis of approximately 530 of the donors showed that most TCR beta V segments appeared in productive rearrangements either about 90% or about 30% of the time, which broadly matched IMGT annotations. In a later analysis, HLA-associated TCR beta chains were found to be more clonally expanded and to have lower generation probabilities than equally common non-associated chains. In a later analysis, the rate of TCR association differed among HLA loci, with DRB1 alleles having the most associated TCRs and HLA-C alleles having the fewest. In the study, around 150 TCR beta chains were listed as associated with cytomegalovirus. A further reported finding was that TCR beta sequences accurately predicted the HLA-A and HLA-B alleles for most subjects in the first cohort. A few of the identified cytomegalovirus-associated TCR beta chains were confirmed in vitro to be specific for cytomegalovirus antigens. This cohort had only TCR beta chains sequenced, and the lack of alpha or paired-chain data limited which features could be detected. An association between a missense DCLRE1C variant and V-gene and J-gene trimming of TCR beta chains was found in a later genetic analysis and replicated in an independent cohort. A cluster of highly shared sequence variants was judged likely to represent a technical artifact of the sequencing pipeline. Most TCR sequences were observed very rarely across donors, whereas some public TCRs were present in many individuals. A later analysis associated 16,951 TCR beta sequences with specific HLA alleles at a false discovery rate of 0.05. Immune exposure information for the cohort was limited to CMV serostatus.

In total, more than 500 healthy bone marrow donors made up the cohort. Cohort members were all nominally healthy when sampled, although unrecorded immune exposures were likely present. The donor tested CMV seropositive and was one of the 289 seropositive cohort members. A peripheral blood sample was provided by each donor, and peripheral blood mononuclear cells were used for TCR beta sequencing. The Qiagen DNeasy Blood Extraction Kit was used to extract genomic DNA from the blood cell samples. This clonotype originated in a woman under 40 in good health and CMV-seropositive. The specimen was PBMCs.

The bases read TGCGCCAGCAGCCTTGGACTAGCGGGGGGGGTAGAGACCCAGTACTTC. This sequence encodes CASSLGLAGGVETQYF. The chain is encoded by TRBV5-1 joined to TRBJ2-5; TRBD2 matches 15 bases in the middle. The CDR3 starts with the cysteine, ends with the phenylalanine, and has 16 residues. The only DNA kept is the CDR3, 48 bases in frame from the first base. For this chain, trimming is 4 bases at the V end and 4 bases at the J end, and the number of junction bases without a gene match is 5. CDR1 and CDR2 are read off the germline V gene as SGHRS and YFSETQ.